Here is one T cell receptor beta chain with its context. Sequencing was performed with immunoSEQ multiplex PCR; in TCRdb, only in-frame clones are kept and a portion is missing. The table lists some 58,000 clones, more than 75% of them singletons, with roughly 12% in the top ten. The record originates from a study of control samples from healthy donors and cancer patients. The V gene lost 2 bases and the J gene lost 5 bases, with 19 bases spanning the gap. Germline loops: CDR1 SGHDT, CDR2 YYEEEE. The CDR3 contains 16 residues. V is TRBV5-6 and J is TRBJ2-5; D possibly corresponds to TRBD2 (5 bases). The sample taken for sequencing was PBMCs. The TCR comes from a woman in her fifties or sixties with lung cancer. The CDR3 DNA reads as TGTGCCAGCAGCTTCTTCGGGGAACCAACAAGGGAGACCCAGTACTTC. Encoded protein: CASSFFGEPTRETQYF.